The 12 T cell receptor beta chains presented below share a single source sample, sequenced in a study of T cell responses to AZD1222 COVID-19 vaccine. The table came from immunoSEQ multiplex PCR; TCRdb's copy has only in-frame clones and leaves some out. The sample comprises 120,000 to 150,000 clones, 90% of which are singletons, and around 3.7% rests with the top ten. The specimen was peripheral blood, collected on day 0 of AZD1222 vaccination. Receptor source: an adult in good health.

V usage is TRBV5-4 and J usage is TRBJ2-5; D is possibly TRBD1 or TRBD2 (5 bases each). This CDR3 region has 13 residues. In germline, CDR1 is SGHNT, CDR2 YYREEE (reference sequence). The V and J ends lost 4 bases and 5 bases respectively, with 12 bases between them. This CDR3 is CASSPEGFETQYF. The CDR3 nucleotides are TGTGCCAGCAGCCCTGAGGGGTTCGAGACCCAGTACTTC.

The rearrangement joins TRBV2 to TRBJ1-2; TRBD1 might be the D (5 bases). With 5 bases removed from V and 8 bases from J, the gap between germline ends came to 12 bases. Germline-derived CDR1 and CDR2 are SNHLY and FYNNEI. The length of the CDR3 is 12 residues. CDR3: CASSITGWGYTF. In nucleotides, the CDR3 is TGTGCCAGCAGTATCACAGGTTGGGGCTACACCTTC.

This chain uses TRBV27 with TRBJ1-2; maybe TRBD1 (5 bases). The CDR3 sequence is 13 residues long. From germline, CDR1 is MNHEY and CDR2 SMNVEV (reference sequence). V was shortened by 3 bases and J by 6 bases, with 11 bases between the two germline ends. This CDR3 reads CASSFPQGDGYTF. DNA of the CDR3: TGTGCCAGCAGTTTTCCCCAGGGTGATGGCTACACCTTC.

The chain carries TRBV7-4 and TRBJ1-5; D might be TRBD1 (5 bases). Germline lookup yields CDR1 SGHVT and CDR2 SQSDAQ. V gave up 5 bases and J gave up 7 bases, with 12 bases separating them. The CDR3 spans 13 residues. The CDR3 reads CASSLDGAQPQHF. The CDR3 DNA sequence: TGTGCCAGCAGCCTCGACGGGGCCCAGCCCCAGCATTTT.

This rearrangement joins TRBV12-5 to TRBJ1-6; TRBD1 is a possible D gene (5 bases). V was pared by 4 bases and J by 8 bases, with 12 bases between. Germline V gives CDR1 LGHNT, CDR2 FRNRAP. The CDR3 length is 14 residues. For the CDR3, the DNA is TGTGCTAGTGGTTATGGGACCTCCGATTCACCCCTCCACTTT. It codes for CASGYGTSDSPLHF.

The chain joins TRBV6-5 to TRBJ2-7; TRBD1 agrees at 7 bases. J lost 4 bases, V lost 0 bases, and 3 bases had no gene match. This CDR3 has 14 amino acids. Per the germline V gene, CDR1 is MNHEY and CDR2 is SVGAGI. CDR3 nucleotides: TGTGCCAGCAGTTACTCACAGGGGTTGTACGAGCAGTACTTC. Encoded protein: CASSYSQGLYEQYF.

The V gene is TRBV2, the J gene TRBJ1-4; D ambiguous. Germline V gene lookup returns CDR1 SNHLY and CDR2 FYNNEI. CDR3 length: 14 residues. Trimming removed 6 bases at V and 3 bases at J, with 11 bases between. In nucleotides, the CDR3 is TGTGCCAGCAGGATACGCTGGTCTAATGAAAAACTGTTTTTT. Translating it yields CASRIRWSNEKLFF.

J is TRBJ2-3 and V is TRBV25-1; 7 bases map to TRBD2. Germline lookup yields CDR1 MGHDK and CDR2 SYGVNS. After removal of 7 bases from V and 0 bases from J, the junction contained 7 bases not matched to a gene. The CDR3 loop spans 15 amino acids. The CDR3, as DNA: TGTGCCAGCACCCCGGGACTACTTAGCACAGATACGCAGTATTTT. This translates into CASTPGLLSTDTQYF.

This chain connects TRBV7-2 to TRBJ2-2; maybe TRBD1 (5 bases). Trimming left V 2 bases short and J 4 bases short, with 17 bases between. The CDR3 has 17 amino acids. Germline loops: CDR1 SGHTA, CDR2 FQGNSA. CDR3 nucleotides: TGTGCCAGCAGCTTAAGGAACCTAGGGGCCACCACCGGGGAGCTGTTTTTT. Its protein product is CASSLRNLGATTGELFF. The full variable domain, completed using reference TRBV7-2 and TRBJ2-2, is GAGVSQSPSNKVTEKGKDVELRCDPISGHTALYWYRQSLGQGLEFLIYFQGNSAPDKSGLPSDRFSAERTGGSVSTLTIQRTQQEDSAVYLCASSLRNLGATTGELFFGEGSRLTVL.

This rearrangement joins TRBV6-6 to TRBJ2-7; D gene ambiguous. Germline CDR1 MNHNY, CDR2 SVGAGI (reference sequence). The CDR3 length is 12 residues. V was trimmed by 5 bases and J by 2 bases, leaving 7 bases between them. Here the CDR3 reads CASSPSTYEQYF. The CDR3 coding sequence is TGTGCCAGCAGTCCCAGTACCTACGAGCAGTACTTC.

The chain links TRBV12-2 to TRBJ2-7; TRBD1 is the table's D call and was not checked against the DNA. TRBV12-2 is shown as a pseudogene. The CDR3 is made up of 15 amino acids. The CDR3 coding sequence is TGTGCAAGTCGCTTAGAGGCAGGCTATTCCTACGAGCAGTACTTC. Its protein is CASRLEAGYSYEQYF.

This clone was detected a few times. The CDR3 region is CASSPVGGRGEQYF. CDR3 bases: TGTGCCAGCAGCCCGGTGGGGGGGCGAGGCGAGCAGTACTTC. The chain joins TRBV6-5 to TRBJ2-7; possible D gene TRBD2, 7 bases. Trimming removed 6 bases from V and 6 bases from J, with 18 bases in between. The CDR3 is 14 amino acids. The germline V gene encodes CDR1 MNHEY and CDR2 SVGAGI.